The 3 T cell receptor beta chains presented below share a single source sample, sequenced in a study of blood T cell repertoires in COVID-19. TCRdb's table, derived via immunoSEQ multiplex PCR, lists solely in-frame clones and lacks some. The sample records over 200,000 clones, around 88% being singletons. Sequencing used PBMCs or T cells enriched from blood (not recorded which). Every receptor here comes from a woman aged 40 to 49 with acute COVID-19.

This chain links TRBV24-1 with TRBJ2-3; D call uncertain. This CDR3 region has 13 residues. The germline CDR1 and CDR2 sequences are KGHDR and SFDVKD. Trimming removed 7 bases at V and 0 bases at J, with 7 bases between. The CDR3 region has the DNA TGTGCCACCAGCGAGACTAGCACAGATACGCAGTATTTT. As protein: CATSETSTDTQYF.

The CDR3 region is CASSQDPGRDHGYTF. The CDR3 nucleotides are TGCGCCAGCAGCCAAGATCCCGGCAGGGATCATGGCTACACCTTC. The V and J genes are TRBV4-3 and TRBJ1-2; D possibly corresponds to TRBD1 (5 bases). The V and J ends lost 0 bases and 6 bases respectively, with 14 bases between them. CDR1 is LGHNA, CDR2 YSLEER, per germline. The CDR3 is 15 amino acids.

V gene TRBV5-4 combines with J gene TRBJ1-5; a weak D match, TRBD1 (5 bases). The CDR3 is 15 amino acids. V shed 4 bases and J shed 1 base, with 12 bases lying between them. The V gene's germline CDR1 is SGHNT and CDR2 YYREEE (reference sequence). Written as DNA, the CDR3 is TGTGCCAGCAGCCGCGATGGGGGGAGCAATCAGCCCCAGCATTTT. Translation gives CASSRDGGSNQPQHF.